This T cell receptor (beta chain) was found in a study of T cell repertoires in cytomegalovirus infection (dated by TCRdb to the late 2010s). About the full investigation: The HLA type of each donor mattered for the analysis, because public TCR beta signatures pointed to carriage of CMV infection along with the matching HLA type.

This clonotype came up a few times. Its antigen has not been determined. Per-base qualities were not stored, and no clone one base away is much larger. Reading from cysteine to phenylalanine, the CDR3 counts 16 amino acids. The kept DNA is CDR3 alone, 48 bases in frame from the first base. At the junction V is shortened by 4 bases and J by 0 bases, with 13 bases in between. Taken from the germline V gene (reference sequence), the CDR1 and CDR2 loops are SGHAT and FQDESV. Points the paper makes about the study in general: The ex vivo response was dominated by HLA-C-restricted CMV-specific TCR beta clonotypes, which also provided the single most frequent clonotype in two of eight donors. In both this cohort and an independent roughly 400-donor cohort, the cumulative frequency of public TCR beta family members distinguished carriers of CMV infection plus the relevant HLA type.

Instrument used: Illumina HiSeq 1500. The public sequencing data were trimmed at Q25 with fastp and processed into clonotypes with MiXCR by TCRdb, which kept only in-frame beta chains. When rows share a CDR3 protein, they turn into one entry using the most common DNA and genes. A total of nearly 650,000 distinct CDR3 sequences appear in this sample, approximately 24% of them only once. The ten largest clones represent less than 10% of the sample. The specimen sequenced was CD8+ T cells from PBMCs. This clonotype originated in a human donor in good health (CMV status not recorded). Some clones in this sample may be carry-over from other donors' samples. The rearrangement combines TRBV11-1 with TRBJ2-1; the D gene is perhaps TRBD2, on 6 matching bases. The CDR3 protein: CASSSSMGGSYNEQFF. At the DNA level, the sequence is TGTGCCAGCAGCTCGAGCATGGGGGGCTCCTACAATGAGCAGTTCTTC.